The following is a T cell receptor (beta chain) sequence with its context. Its antigen is unknown. No much larger clone is present one base from it, and per-base qualities are unavailable. Other DNA variants within this sample encode the same CDR3. Whole blood was collected in K2EDTA tubes by collaborating institutions according to the institutions' own protocols. For TCRbeta analysis, collaborator samples were shipped as frozen whole blood, as isolated PBMCs, or as DNA extracted from either sample type. The data belong to a study of blood T cell repertoires in COVID-19 (dated by TCRdb to about 2020). Background for the entire study: Samples from collaborators originated in the United States, Italy and Spain and spanned both the acute and convalescent phases of COVID-19. The material from the prospective study consisted of cDNA or gDNA derived from T cells, B-cell-depleted T cells, or PBMCs. Subjects who had been exposed to COVID-19, were actively infected with it, or had recovered from it provided the deeply sampled blood TCRbeta repertoires that made up the dataset. A freely available public database, intended as a resource for researchers studying the immune response to SARS-CoV-2, is where the repertoires were released. The samples were drawn from two sources: the first 160 participants of the ongoing ImmuneRACE study, and fewer than 1,500 subjects contributed by 6 global collaborators. A de-identified subject ID, COVID-19 status, age in years and sex were almost always included in the sample metadata. Where available, HLA class I and class II types were obtained from metadata supplied by the sample provider rather than from assay-based typing.

The immunoSEQ Assay, a bias-controlled multiplex PCR, was used to amplify TCRbeta CDR3 regions from genomic DNA. The paper's processing steps were these. Within the assay, amplification of reference gene primers was used to estimate how many nucleated cells each sample contained. To quantify the absolute abundance of each unique TCRbeta CDR3 rearrangement, sequence reads were collapsed and filtered. Productive Simpson clonality was computed per sample as the square root of Simpson's diversity index over productive rearrangements. In its TCRdb copy, this immuneACCESS table keeps in-frame sequences only and misses some clones. Where compared with another copy, unresolved V genes explain less than half of these, and the others have no known cause. The DNA was the basis for D and trimming; V, J and clone size are from that table. Counted in this sample were 90,000 to 150,000 clones; 60% to 80% of them appeared once. The ten most abundant clones make up roughly 7.9% of the sample.

The CDR3 spans 11 residues, from the cysteine through the phenylalanine. Left in the record is the CDR3 DNA by itself, 33 bases read in frame from the first base. As encoded in the germline V gene, CDR1 is SGHAT while CDR2 is FQNNGV. The V end loses 6 bases and the J end loses 3 bases, and a stretch of 6 bases separates them. Study-wide findings and limitations: Clinical and demographic metadata were provided uncurated, with the amount varying by source and participant.

Material: peripheral blood. The receptor chain draws on TRBV11-2 and TRBJ2-7; too little of a D gene remains to name it. The source of this sequence is a human donor in a cohort sampled during active COVID-19. The CDR3 reads CASSSNYEQYF. The DNA is TGTGCCAGCAGTTCTAACTACGAGCAGTACTTC.